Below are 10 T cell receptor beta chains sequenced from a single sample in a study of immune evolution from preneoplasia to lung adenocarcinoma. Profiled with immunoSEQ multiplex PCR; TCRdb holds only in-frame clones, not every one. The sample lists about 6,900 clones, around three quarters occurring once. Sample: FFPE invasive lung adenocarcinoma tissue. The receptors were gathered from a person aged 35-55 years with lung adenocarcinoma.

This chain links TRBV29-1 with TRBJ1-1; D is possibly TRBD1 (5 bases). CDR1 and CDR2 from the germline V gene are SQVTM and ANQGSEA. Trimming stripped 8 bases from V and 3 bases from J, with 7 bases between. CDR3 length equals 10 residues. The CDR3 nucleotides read TGCAGCACGGGGGACACTGAAGCTTTCTTT. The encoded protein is CSTGDTEAFF. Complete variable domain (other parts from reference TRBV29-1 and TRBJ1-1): SAVISQKPSRDICQRGTSLTIQCQVDSQVTMMFWYRQQPGQSLTLIATANQGSEATYESGFVIDKFPISRPNLTFSTLTVSNMSPEDSSIYLCSTGDTEAFFGQGTRLTVV.

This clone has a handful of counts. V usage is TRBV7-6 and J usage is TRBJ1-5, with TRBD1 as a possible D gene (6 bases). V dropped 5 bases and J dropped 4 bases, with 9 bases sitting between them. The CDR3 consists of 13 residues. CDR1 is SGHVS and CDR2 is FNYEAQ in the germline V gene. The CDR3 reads CASSRDRNQPQHF. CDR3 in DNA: TGTGCCAGCAGCCGAGACAGGAATCAGCCCCAGCATTTT. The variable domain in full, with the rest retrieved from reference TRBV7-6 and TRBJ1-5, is GAGVSQSPRYKVTKRGQDVALRCDPISGHVSLYWYRQALGQGPEFLTYFNYEAQQDKSGLPNDRFSAERPEGSISTLTIQRTEQRDSAMYRCASSRDRNQPQHFGDGTRLSIL.

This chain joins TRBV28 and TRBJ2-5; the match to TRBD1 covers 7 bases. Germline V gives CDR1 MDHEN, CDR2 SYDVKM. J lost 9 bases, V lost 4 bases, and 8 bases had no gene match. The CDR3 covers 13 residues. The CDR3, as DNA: TGTGCCAGCAGTTGGGTACAGGGGACGGCCCAGTACTTC. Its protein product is CASSWVQGTAQYF.

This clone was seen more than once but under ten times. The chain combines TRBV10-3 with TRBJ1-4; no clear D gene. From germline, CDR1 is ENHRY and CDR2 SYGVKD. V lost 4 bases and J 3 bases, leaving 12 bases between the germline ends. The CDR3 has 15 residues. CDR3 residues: CAISVGQTSNEKLFF. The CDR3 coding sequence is TGTGCCATCAGTGTAGGCCAGACATCTAATGAAAAACTGTTTTTT.

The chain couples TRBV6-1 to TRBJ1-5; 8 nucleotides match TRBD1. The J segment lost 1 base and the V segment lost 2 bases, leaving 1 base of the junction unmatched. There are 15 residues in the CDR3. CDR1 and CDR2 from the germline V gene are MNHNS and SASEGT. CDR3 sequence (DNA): TGTGCCAGCAGTGAAACAGGGGGAAGCAATCAGCCCCAGCATTTT. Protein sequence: CASSETGGSNQPQHF.

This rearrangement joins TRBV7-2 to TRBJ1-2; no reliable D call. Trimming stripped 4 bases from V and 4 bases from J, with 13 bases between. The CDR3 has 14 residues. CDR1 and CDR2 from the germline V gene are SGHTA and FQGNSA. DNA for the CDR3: TGTGCCAGCAGCTACCCGGACCGGTTCTATGGCTACACCTTC. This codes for CASSYPDRFYGYTF.

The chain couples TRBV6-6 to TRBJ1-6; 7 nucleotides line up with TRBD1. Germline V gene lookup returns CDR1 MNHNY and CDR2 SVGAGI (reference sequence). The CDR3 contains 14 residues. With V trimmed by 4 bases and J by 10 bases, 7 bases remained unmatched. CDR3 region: CASSSGQEGSPLHF. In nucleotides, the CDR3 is TGTGCCAGCAGTTCCGGACAGGAAGGGTCACCCCTCCACTTT.

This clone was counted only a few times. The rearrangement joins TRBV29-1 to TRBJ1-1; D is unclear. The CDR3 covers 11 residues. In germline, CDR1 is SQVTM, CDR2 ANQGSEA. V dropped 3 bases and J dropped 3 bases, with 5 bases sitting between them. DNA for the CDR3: TGCAGCGTTGATGCGTACACTGAAGCTTTCTTT. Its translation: CSVDAYTEAFF.

The CDR3 protein is CASSYDRNYGYTF. The CDR3 nucleotides read TGTGCCAGCAGCTACGACAGAAACTATGGCTACACCTTC. The chain couples TRBV5-6 to TRBJ1-2, with D maybe TRBD1 (5 bases). From germline, CDR1 is SGHDT and CDR2 YYEEEE. This CDR3 contains 13 residues. The V end was cut by 3 bases, the J end by 2 bases, with 8 bases between.

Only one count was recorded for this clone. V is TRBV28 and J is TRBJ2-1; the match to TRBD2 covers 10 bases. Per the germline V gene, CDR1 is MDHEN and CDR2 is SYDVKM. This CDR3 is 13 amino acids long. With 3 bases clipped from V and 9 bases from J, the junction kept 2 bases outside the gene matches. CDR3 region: CASSFQRGGEQFF. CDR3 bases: TGTGCCAGCAGTTTCCAGCGGGGGGGTGAGCAGTTCTTC.